The present T cell receptor (beta chain) was sequenced within a study of blood T cells in healthy people across ages. Points on this clonotype: Its matching antigen is unknown.

In germline, CDR1 is GTSNPN, CDR2 SVGIG (reference sequence). Trimming took 5 bases from V and 5 from J; bases not matched to a gene: 6. This CDR3 has 13 residues. Study-level results: Across samples, TCR beta diversity tracked strongly with naive T cell percentage.

Collection of around 9.3 milliliters of peripheral blood was performed for each donor. Sample-barcoded 5' priming and a J-beta primer mix drove a second PCR of about 7 to 11 cycles. Every sample gave at least 3 million paired-end reads containing CDR3. TCRdb re-derived calls from the 5' RACE reads in MiXCR, one entry per CDR3 protein. Among about 570,000 distinct CDR3 sequences listed, 25% to 30% were seen once. The chain recombines TRBV30 with TRBJ1-1; 9 nucleotides line up with TRBD1. Material: blood. The sequence was collected from a woman in her 70s in good health. The CDR3 DNA sequence: TGTGCCTGGTCGACAGGGGGAAGGACTGAAGCTTTCTTT. Amino acid sequence: CAWSTGGRTEAFF.